This T cell receptor (beta chain) was recorded in a study of read filtering for tumor transcriptome and immune sequencing. Overall study: RNA-seq yielded only about 85 to 1273 TCR reads, IR-seq about 4 to 10.27 million. Broader study findings: Without single-read clonotypes, shared clonotype proportions correlated more between IR-seq and RNA-seq. The CD138-negative fraction was mixed bone marrow immune cells, not pure T cells.

The CDR3 totals 19 residues. Per the germline V gene, CDR1 is SEHNR and CDR2 is FQNEAQ (reference sequence). Bone marrow was sampled from every patient at the time of active disease. The library was built from about 400 ng RNA with molecular barcoded adaptors for alpha/delta and beta/gamma chains. In TCRdb, the reads were re-called with MiXCR into one record per CDR3 protein. The sample contains about 63,000 distinct CDR3 sequences, 14% of which appear only once. With respect to this clonotype: Its antigen is currently unknown. The germline gene is not matched at one end of the junction; a read error may be the cause.

The sequence came from a donor older than 35 with multiple myeloma. The sequencing input was a population of CD138-negative cells sorted from bone marrow. The chain employs TRBV7-9 and TRBJ2-1; the D call may be TRBD1 or TRBD2 (6 bases each). CDR3 residues: CASSPGGGSVPGSYNGQFF. The CDR3 nucleotides are TGTGCCAGCAGCCCCGGAGGGGGGTCGGTCCCAGGCTCCTACAATGGGCAGTTCTTC.